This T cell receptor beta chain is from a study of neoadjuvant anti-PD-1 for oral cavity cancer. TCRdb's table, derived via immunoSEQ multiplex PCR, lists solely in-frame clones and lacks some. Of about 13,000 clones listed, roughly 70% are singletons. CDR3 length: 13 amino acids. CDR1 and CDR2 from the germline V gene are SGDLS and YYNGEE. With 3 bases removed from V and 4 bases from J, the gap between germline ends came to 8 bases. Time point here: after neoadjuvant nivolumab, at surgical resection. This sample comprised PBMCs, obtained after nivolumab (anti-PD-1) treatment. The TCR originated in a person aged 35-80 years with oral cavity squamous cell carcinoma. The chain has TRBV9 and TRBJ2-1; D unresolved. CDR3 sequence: CASSAPRYNEQFF. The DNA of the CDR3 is TGTGCCAGCAGCGCCCCCAGATACAATGAGCAGTTCTTC.